The rows below give T cell receptor beta chains drawn from one sample of a study of blood T cell repertoires in COVID-19. Sequencing was performed with immunoSEQ multiplex PCR; in TCRdb, only in-frame clones are kept and a portion is missing. The table lists tens of thousands of clones, about 88% of them singletons, with 3% to 4.5% in the top ten. Source material: peripheral blood. The receptors stem from a man between 70 and 80 years old with acute or convalescent COVID-19. The CDR3 runs from the conserved cysteine through the conserved F or W. Each record gives: D gene, V gene, CDR3 protein. A D gene is named only where the DNA matches it firmly.

D: .
V: TRBV10-2
CDR3: CASSENSYEQYF

D: .
V: TRBV6-1
CDR3: CASSEREGGGNQPQHF

D: .
V: TRBV19
CDR3: CASNPGGVRGAFLFF

D: .
V: TRBV4-1
CDR3: CASSQRQVNTEAFF

D: TRBD1
V: TRBV4-3
CDR3: CASSTRHRDSEAFF

D: TRBD1
V: TRBV3-1/TRBV3-2
CDR3: CASSRGDRVRTANTGELFF

D: .
V: TRBV2
CDR3: CASSEVRGTEAFF

D: TRBD1
V: TRBV6-5
CDR3: CASSRQGAAEAFF

D: TRBD1
V: TRBV20-1
CDR3: CSASSPGTGGFEQYF

D: TRBD1
V: TRBV13
CDR3: CASSFKVTGGAYGYTF

D: TRBD1
V: TRBV19
CDR3: CASRRGGYQETQYF

D: .
V: TRBV29-1
CDR3: CSATGTLNTEAFF

D: .
V: TRBV7-9
CDR3: CASSQSMGGNEKLFF

D: TRBD2
V: TRBV7-2
CDR3: CASSPTSGASSYNEQFF

D: TRBD2
V: TRBV13
CDR3: CASSRFPSTSGGTDTQYF

D: .
V: TRBV6-2/TRBV6-3
CDR3: CASSYRQGTLEGYTF

D: TRBD1
V: TRBV4-1
CDR3: CASSQGDRGRTDTQYF

D: TRBD1
V: TRBV27
CDR3: CASSSGTVSNQPQHF

D: TRBD1
V: TRBV4-2
CDR3: CASRPGGTEAEKLFF

D: .
V: TRBV7-2
CDR3: CASSPTVHTEAFF

D: .
V: TRBV7-9
CDR3: CASSLLEYNSPLHF

D: .
V: TRBV19
CDR3: CASSILARGLRNTEAFF

D: .
V: TRBV4-2
CDR3: CASSQVRGEQYF

D: TRBD1
V: TRBV15
CDR3: CATGQGGQPQHF

D: TRBD2
V: TRBV5-4
CDR3: CASSPGWGGSYNEQFF

D: .
V: TRBV3-1/TRBV3-2
CDR3: CASSHIGGNSPLHF

D: TRBD1
V: TRBV20-1
CDR3: CSAPGQAKLFF

D: TRBD1
V: TRBV19
CDR3: CASAGTALEQYF

D: TRBD1
V: TRBV19
CDR3: CATHTGVPNYGYTF

D: .
V: TRBV29-1
CDR3: CSVNLGVWEGFF

D: .
V: TRBV2
CDR3: CASNDLWGRPEAFF

D: .
V: TRBV6-2/TRBV6-3
CDR3: CASSYNRGSIYGYTF

D: TRBD1
V: TRBV30
CDR3: CASQGAPNYGYTF

D: TRBD1
V: TRBV9
CDR3: CASSVERQGHYGYTF

D: TRBD1
V: TRBV4-3
CDR3: CASSRGTGRHHEQFF

D: .
V: TRBV7-9
CDR3: CASRRAGEEGYGYTF

D: .
V: TRBV3-1/TRBV3-2
CDR3: CASSQVTARNTGELFF

D: .
V: TRBV28
CDR3: CASRQGRAKNIQYF

D: .
V: TRBV20-1
CDR3: CSAPGETQYF

D: TRBD1
V: TRBV9
CDR3: CASSVGPGGFATNEKLFF

D: .
V: TRBV6-5
CDR3: CASSLDSRGNSPLHF

D: TRBD1
V: TRBV5-1
CDR3: CASSSPGQGAKFLYEQYF

D: TRBD2
V: TRBV14
CDR3: CASSQVPRVAGAWEQYF

D: .
V: TRBV19
CDR3: CASDQGSQPQHF